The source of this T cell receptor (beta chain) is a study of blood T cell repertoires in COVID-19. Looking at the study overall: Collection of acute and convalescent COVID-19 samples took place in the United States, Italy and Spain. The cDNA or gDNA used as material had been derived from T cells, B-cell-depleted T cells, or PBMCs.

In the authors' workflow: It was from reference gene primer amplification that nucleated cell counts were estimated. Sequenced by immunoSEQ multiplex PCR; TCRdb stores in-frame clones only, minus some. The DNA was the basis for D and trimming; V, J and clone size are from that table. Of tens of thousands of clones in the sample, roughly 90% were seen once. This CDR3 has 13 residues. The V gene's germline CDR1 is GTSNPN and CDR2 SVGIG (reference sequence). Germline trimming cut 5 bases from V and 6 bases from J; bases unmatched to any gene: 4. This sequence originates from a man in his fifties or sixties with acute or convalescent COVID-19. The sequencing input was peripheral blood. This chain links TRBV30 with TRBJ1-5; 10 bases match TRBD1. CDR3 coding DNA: TGTGCCTGGGGACAGGGGGGAGGTCAGCCCCAGCATTTT. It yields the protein CAWGQGGGQPQHF.